This TCR beta chain was recorded in a study of radiotherapy plus CTLA-4 blockade in lung cancer (dated by TCRdb to between 2017 and 2018). About the study as a whole: Among the enrolled patients, roughly 17% had an objective response, and less than 40% reached disease control.

In this sample, this clone turned up a few times. The clone's antigen remains unknown. Base qualities were left out, and no much larger clone turns up one base away. Reading the germline V gene gives CDR1 MDHEN and CDR2 SYDVKM. Here V drops 6 bases and J drops 7 bases, and the junction holds 13 bases not matched to any gene. The CDR3, cysteine through phenylalanine, is 16 amino acids long. Left in the record is the CDR3 DNA by itself, 48 bases read in frame from the first base. The paper as a whole reports these results and caveats: After treatment with radiotherapy and ipilimumab, TCR clones that came from tumors expanded in the peripheral blood. Early dynamic changes in blood T cell clones, together with increased serum interferon-beta after radiation, were reported as the strongest predictors of response.

In this study, focal radiation therapy paired with CTLA-4 blockade (ipilimumab) was tested in patients who had chemo-refractory metastatic non-small-cell lung cancer. Libraries were made using the immunoSEQ multiplex PCR assay. TCRdb took this table from immuneACCESS and kept in-frame rearrangements with V and J called. Such tables lack part of the clones; where checked against another copy, unresolved V genes explain under half of the gap, and the rest is unexplained. In this sample the table shows some 110,000 clones, more than 65% of which occur a single time. The ten top clones hold 3.3% of the sample.

This TCR came from a human donor with non-small cell lung cancer that progressed on radiotherapy plus ipilimumab. Some clones in this sample may be carry-over from other donors' samples. Recombination joined TRBV28 with TRBJ1-4; TRBD1 matches 8 bases in the middle. The specimen comprised peripheral blood, sampled from a patient treated with radiotherapy plus ipilimumab. The CDR3 has the sequence CASRPLPPRGREKLFF. The DNA is as follows: TGTGCCAGCAGACCCTTGCCCCCCAGGGGGCGTGAAAAACTGTTTTTT.